This TCR beta chain was captured by sequencing in a study of cytomegalovirus exposure and HLA in healthy donors (dated by TCRdb to 2015 to 2018). With respect to the entire study: In an earlier analysis of roughly 500 of the donors, less than 350 Gb of sequence data and some 120 million unique TCR beta sequences from 180 million or so T cells were reported. Every repertoire in the discovery cohort had been generated on one and the same sequencing platform. About 320 gigabases of sequencing data and tens of millions of unique TCR sequences were included in an early release covering about 700 HLA-typed donors. Typing coverage varied by locus: 629-630 donors for A, B, C, DRB1 and DQB1; approximately 520 for DQA1; around 570 for DPA1; approximately 450 for DPB1. An earlier analysis of some 500 of the donors applied high-throughput TCR beta sequencing to assess whether each TCR beta V gene segment acted as functional or pseudogenic. HLA typing included class I and class II loci at four-digit resolution. Among roughly 400 genotyped donors of the cohort, an average of roughly 230,000 unique TCR beta nucleotide sequences was sequenced per donor, of which about 18% were non-productive. A later genetic analysis took genome-wide SNP genotypes for about 65% of the 666 donors and used that subset as a discovery cohort. The study aimed to test whether signatures of past pathogen exposure could be identified by cataloging public T cell receptors. In a later analysis, previously published TCR beta repertoires from 666 donors were re-analyzed and high-resolution HLA genotyping was added so that TCR occurrence patterns could be studied. Besides the first cohort of 550 to 750 subjects, a separate validation cohort made up of 95 to 150 different subjects was used. Among the roughly 400 genotyped donors, roughly 80% belonged to the genetic ancestry cluster associated with self-reported Caucasian donors. The study profiled the T cell repertoires of approximately 700 subjects by immunosequencing and related them to cytomegalovirus serostatus. High-throughput TCR immunosequencing, statistical association of individual TCRs with disease status, and machine learning were combined to predict cytomegalovirus infection status. About five DR-DQ haplotypes were handled as single units for association and clustering because linkage in the cohort was strong. Donor age, sex, ethnicity and CMV serostatus were compiled alongside the repertoire data. Rather than drawing on any new phenotypic data, the later analysis identified candidate immune exposures from TCR beta sequences and the way those sequences occurred across donors.

Library creation used the immunoSEQ multiplex PCR assay. For the multiplex PCR, a mixture combining 60 forward primers for TCR Vbeta segments and 13 reverse primers for TCR Jbeta segments was used. The CDR3 region of rearranged TCR beta genes was amplified from genomic DNA with a multiplex PCR assay. On the Illumina HiSeq System, the amplified TCR beta libraries were sequenced as 87-base-pair reads. From the authors' description of their analysis: A later analysis tallied 80 million to 95 million unique TCR beta chains across the 610 or so repertoires, and around 10 million of those chains were shared by two or more donors. A nearest-neighbor algorithm error-corrected the raw reads and collapsed the reads into unique sequences, merging closely related sequences to remove PCR and sequencing errors. To assign V, D and J gene segments, CDR3 sequences were aligned to IMGT reference sequences. For a sequence to be retained, a match of at least six nucleotides to both a V gene segment and a J gene segment was required. Rearrangements were called productive when the CDR3 lacked stop codons and stayed in frame with V and J; all others were non-productive. CDR3 was defined according to IMGT convention as the region running from the second conserved V-encoded cysteine to the conserved J-encoded phenylalanine. The earlier analysis of around 640 of the donors excluded sequences that lacked an unambiguous match to a single V gene segment. An earlier analysis of several hundred of the donors called V segments functional above 56.7% productive rearrangements and segregating when the between-donor standard deviation exceeded 5%. A statistical classification framework was developed to diagnose cytomegalovirus status using the catalog of TCR beta chain sequences. In a later analysis, TCR nucleotide sequences were compared against IMGT/GENE-DB human TR gene sequences so that V and J genes could be assigned. Using the TCRdist pipeline, a later analysis assigned CDR3 sequences along with most-parsimonious VDJ recombination scenarios. In a later analysis, every TCR beta chain was defined by the combination of its CDR3 amino acid sequence and its V-gene family, and reads without a unique V-gene family were dropped. To address suspected cross-contamination and a sequencing artifact, a later analysis removed roughly 640 highly shared, low-generation-probability nucleotide sequences. A later analysis calculated a clonal expansion index for each public chain from normalized within-repertoire ranks of inferred template counts. Generation probabilities in a later analysis came from a VDJ recombination model fitted to out-of-frame rearrangements, and those results were checked against IGoR. In a later analysis, TCR-TCR, TCR-HLA and TCR-CMV co-occurrence was scored with hypergeometric tests, and a repertoire-size bias correction was applied to TCR pairs. False discovery rates were estimated in a later analysis by permuting HLA or CMV assignments 20 times. A later analysis grouped co-occurring TCRs with DBSCAN, adding TCRdist sequence similarity when clustering within HLA-allele-positive subsets. Repertoires with fewer than 30,000 or more than 120,000 public chains, plus five repertoires with anomalous nucleotide sharing, were excluded from co-occurrence clustering. In its TCRdb copy, this immuneACCESS table keeps in-frame sequences only and misses some clones. Where compared with another copy, unresolved V genes explain less than half of these, and the others have no known cause. The V and J calls and clone size were taken over from that table, and D and trimming were inferred from the DNA. The sample includes approximately 100,000 clones, with less than 80% observed a single time. Jointly, the top ten make up 2.5% to 3.5% of the sample.

Trimming costs V 5 bases and J 3 bases, and their ends lie 29 bases apart. Taken from cysteine to phenylalanine, the CDR3 has 19 residues. The kept DNA is CDR3 alone, 57 bases in frame from the first base. CDR1 and CDR2, looked up from the germline V gene (reference sequence), are SSHAT and FNYEAQ. This clone was seen only once. Its antigen is unknown. No clone much larger than this one lies a single base away; base qualities are absent. Here is what the overall study found, with its caveats: When HLA alleles, especially DR and DQ, strongly co-occurred, TCR associations were difficult to assign to individual alleles. A later analysis found that TCR association rates varied across HLA loci, with DRB1 alleles showing the most associated TCRs and HLA-C alleles the fewest. A later analysis found that most CMV-associated TCR beta chains appeared HLA-restricted, with HLA associations seemingly driven largely by CMV exposure. Linkage disequilibrium might explain the correlated functional status among segregating V segments, but an unknown experimental factor could not be ruled out. An earlier analysis of approximately 500 of the donors showed that most TCR beta V segments appeared in productive rearrangements either about 87% or about 30% of the time, which broadly matched IMGT annotations. A later genetic analysis reported fewer N-insertions in productive TCRs among donors in an Asian-associated ancestry cluster than the 666-donor mean. Because some donors lacked HLA typing at each locus, the association tests relied only on the typed subset. At a false discovery rate of 0.05, a later analysis linked under 20,000 TCR beta sequences to specific HLA alleles. According to a later analysis, parvovirus B19, influenza, CMV and Epstein-Barr virus appeared linked to several top co-occurrence clusters. A further reported finding was that TCR beta sequences accurately predicted the HLA-A and HLA-B alleles for most subjects in the first cohort. Across donors, most TCR sequences were observed very rarely, whereas some public TCRs were present in many individuals. A later genetic analysis associated a missense DCLRE1C variant with V-gene and J-gene trimming of TCR beta chains, and an independent cohort replicated the association. It was suggested by the authors that the approach could potentially be generalized to other disease states and immunological phenotypes. CMV serostatus was the only immune exposure information available for the cohort. Because counts were too low, roughly 17 rarely observed V segments, including chromosome 9 orphons, were left out of the earlier analysis of several hundred of the donors. A total of 150 to 200 TCR beta chains were listed by the study as associated with cytomegalovirus. In both the original and validation cohorts, the classifier was reported to diagnose cytomegalovirus status with high specificity and sensitivity. A cluster of highly shared sequence variants was judged likely to be a technical artifact of the sequencing pipeline. This cohort had only TCR beta chains sequenced, and the lack of alpha or paired-chain data limited which features could be detected. Roughly uniform sequencing depth across donors was assumed in presence/absence analyses, although this assumption may not hold. In vitro tests confirmed that three of the cytomegalovirus-associated TCR beta chains recognize cytomegalovirus antigens. A later analysis found that HLA-associated TCR beta chains were more clonally expanded and had lower generation probabilities than equally common non-associated chains. The 87-base-pair reads could not distinguish some IMGT-functional V segments, including TRBV6-2 and TRBV6-3, so those segments were excluded.

The cohort consisted of 600 or so healthy bone marrow donors. At the time of sampling, every cohort member was nominally healthy, though immune exposures that went unrecorded were likely present. The donor tested CMV seronegative and was one of the 352 seronegative cohort members. Every donor gave a peripheral blood sample, and the peripheral blood mononuclear cells from that sample were used for TCR beta sequencing. Genomic DNA was extracted from the blood cell samples with the Qiagen DNeasy Blood Extraction Kit. The sequence links TRBV7-7 to TRBJ2-7; possibly the D gene is TRBD1, per 7 matching bases. The clonotype comes from a woman aged 40 to 50 in good health and CMV-seronegative. Sequenced sample: PBMCs. The DNA reads as follows: TGTGCCAGCAGCGCACCAGTCCCAGGGGGGTCAGACTCCAGCTACGAGCAGTACTTC. This yields the protein CASSAPVPGGSDSSYEQYF. The CDR3 plus the reference TRBV7-7 and TRBJ2-7 genes for the other parts give the full variable domain: GAGVSQSPRYKVTKRGQDVTLRCDPISSHATLYWYQQALGQGPEFLTYFNYEAQPDKSGLPSDRFSAERPEGSISTLTIQRTEQRDSAMYRCASSAPVPGGSDSSYEQYFGPGTRLTVT.